This TCR beta chain is from a study of blood T cell repertoires in COVID-19. At the level of the study: Some COVID-19 samples were acute and others convalescent; all came from the United States, Italy and Spain. In each case, the material was cDNA or gDNA derived from T cells, B-cell-depleted T cells, or PBMCs.

The CDR3 runs to 14 residues. The junction had 4 bases not matched to a gene; V was cut back by 5 bases and J by 1 base. Germline CDR1 SGHTA, CDR2 FQGTGA. Authors' data handling: By means of reference gene primer amplification, nucleated cell counts were estimated. Here immunoSEQ multiplex PCR was the method, and the copy in TCRdb shows in-frame clones only, minus some. The V and J calls and clone size were taken over from that table, and D and trimming were inferred from the DNA. The data hold 65,000 to 95,000 clones, with 65% to 90% observed a single time. As concerns this clone: A read error is possible here, since a much larger clone lies one base away.

V gene TRBV7-3 combines with J gene TRBJ2-7; 8 bases are a match to TRBD1. The sample consisted of peripheral blood. This clonotype was sampled from a woman between 45 and 65 years old with acute or convalescent COVID-19. This CDR3 reads CASSPGTGSYEQYF. For the CDR3, the DNA is TGTGCCAGCAGCCCCGGGACAGGATCCTACGAGCAGTACTTC.